The clone carrying this T cell receptor (beta chain) appeared a single time. The antigen remains undetermined. The assay ran at deep level. Measured with immunoSEQ multiplex PCR; TCRdb has only the in-frame clones, and not every one. The table shows about 2.1 million clones, with around 93% occurring only once. This entry belongs to a study of shared clonotypes between healthy human individuals. The wider study: Three CD4 naive, three CD4 memory, two CD8 naive and one CD8 memory plate were used per donor.

This CDR3 has 17 amino acids. V lost 1 base and J lost 0, with 13 bases in between. Germline V gene data show CDR1 as MNHEY and CDR2 as SMNVEV (reference sequence). Regarding the study as a whole: Even with large depth, rarefaction showed that sorted-subset sequencing was incomplete.

CD8 cells classed as naive were CD45RO-negative and positively selected for CCR7, excluding terminally differentiated effector memory CD45RA+ cells. The sample consisted of naive CD8+ T cells from PBMCs. The TCR sequence derives from a man aged 18 to 30 in good health. Some clones in this sample may be carry-over from other donors' samples. This chain joins TRBV27 and TRBJ1-5; a weak D match, TRBD1 (5 bases). CDR3 loop: CASSLLGGSGSNQPQHF. The DNA of the CDR3 is TGTGCCAGCAGTTTATTGGGGGGTTCTGGTAGCAATCAGCCCCAGCATTTT.